These T cell receptor beta chains were read from a single sample in a study of glioma-infiltrating T cells after dendritic cell vaccination. Assay used: immunoSEQ multiplex PCR; TCRdb lists only in-frame clones, some missing. The sample lists 45,000 to 50,000 clones; 85% were seen once. Sequenced here: blood, sampled before dendritic cell vaccination. Receptor source: a human donor with glioblastoma. The CDR3 runs from the conserved cysteine through the conserved F or W. A D gene is named only where the DNA matches it firmly. Clone sizes are given selectively: once, few, many, or a class where the clone is expanded.

TRBV20-1	-	-	TRBJ1-1	TGCAGTGCTGTAGGCGGGCGGGAAGCTTTCTTT	CSAVGGREAFF
TRBV18	TRBD1	-	TRBJ2-7	TGTGCCAGCTCAAGGGGGAGGACAGGGGGCTTCGACTCCTACGAGCAGTACTTC	CASSRGRTGGFDSYEQYF
TRBV5-4	-	-	TRBJ2-7	TGTGCCAGCAGCTTGCGCCAGGGCTCCTACGAGCAGTACTTC	CASSLRQGSYEQYF
TRBV11-3	-	-	TRBJ2-5	TGTGCCAGCAGCCGCATGGTCGAGGAGACCCAGTACTTC	CASSRMVEETQYF
TRBV28	TRBD1	few	TRBJ2-7	TGTGCCAGCAGACCTCCGGGACAGGGGTCCCACGAGCAGTACTTC	CASRPPGQGSHEQYF
TRBV7-2	-	-	TRBJ2-7	TGTGCCAGCAGACCGGCGCTTGGGGGCAACGAGCAGTACTTC	CASRPALGGNEQYF
TRBV10-2	TRBD1	-	TRBJ2-6	TGCGCCAGCAGTCCGGGACAGGGTATTTCTGGGGCCAACGTCCTGACTTTC	CASSPGQGISGANVLTF
TRBV4-2	-	-	TRBJ1-2	TGTGCCAGCAGCCAGGACCTCCAGGGTCCCGACTATGGCTACACCTTC	CASSQDLQGPDYGYTF
TRBV9	TRBD1	-	TRBJ1-2	TGTGCCAGCAGGGGACAGGGCGCCTATGGCTACACCTTC	CASRGQGAYGYTF
TRBV5-4	TRBD2	-	TRBJ2-5	TGTGCCAGCAGCTTGGTTGGACTAGCGGGGGGTTACCAAGAGACCCAGTACTTC	CASSLVGLAGGYQETQYF
TRBV6-1	TRBD2	-	TRBJ2-3	TGTGCGCGGGGGGGAGCACAGGGTACGCAGTATTTT	CARGGAQGTQYF
TRBV7-9	-	-	TRBJ1-3	TGTGCCAGCAGCTCCAGGGCTTCTGGAAACACCATATATTTT	CASSSRASGNTIYF
TRBV5-8	-	-	TRBJ2-2	TGTGCCAGCAGCTTGTGGGGTTCGGGCGGCGGGACCGGGGAGCTGTTTTTT	CASSLWGSGGGTGELFF
TRBV20-1	-	-	TRBJ2-5	TGCAGTGCTCACAGAGAAGAGACCCAGTACTTC	CSAHREETQYF
TRBV6-5	TRBD1	-	TRBJ1-2	TGTGCCAGCAGTCAGGGACAGGGTTTCTATGGCTACACCTTC	CASSQGQGFYGYTF
TRBV4-2	-	-	TRBJ2-1	TGTGCCAGCAGCCAAGTAGGGGGGGGGCCCTACAATGAGCAGTTCTTC	CASSQVGGGPYNEQFF
TRBV4-3	-	-	TRBJ1-2	TGCGCCAGCAGCCCAACGGTTGCCGGCTATGGCTACACCTTC	CASSPTVAGYGYTF
TRBV15	-	-	TRBJ2-3	TGTGCCACCAGCAGAGACCCACCCGGGGGCACAGATACGCAGTATTTT	CATSRDPPGGTDTQYF
TRBV19	TRBD1	once	TRBJ2-1	TGTGCCAGTAGTTTCCCCCGGACAGGGGAATCCTACAATGAGCAGTTCTTC	CASSFPRTGESYNEQFF
TRBV5-1	-	once	TRBJ1-1	TGCGCCAGCAGCCTGATTGCGGGTAGTGGCACTGAAGCTTTCTTT	CASSLIAGSGTEAFF
TRBV5-1	TRBD2	-	TRBJ2-7	TGCGCCAGCAGCTCAAGCGGGGGGACCTACGAGCAGTACTTC	CASSSSGGTYEQYF
TRBV7-5	-	-	TRBJ2-7	TGTGCCAGCCACACCCCGCCAGAAGCTGCTAGCGGGGTAAGCTCCTACGAGCAGTACTTC	CASHTPPEAASGVSSYEQYF
TRBV6-4	-	-	TRBJ2-3	TGTGCCAGCAGTGACGCATATAGCGGAGCGGGCACAGATACGCAGTATTTT	CASSDAYSGAGTDTQYF
TRBV10-2	TRBD1	-	TRBJ2-7	TGCGCCAGCAGAGGGGACAGGGCCGGTGAGCAGTACTTC	CASRGDRAGEQYF
TRBV11-3	TRBD2	-	TRBJ2-7	TGTGCCAGCAGCCTCGCGGGGGAGGGGGAGCAGTACTTC	CASSLAGEGEQYF
TRBV21-1	-	-	TRBJ1-4	TGTGCCAGCAGCAAAGTAGTGGGGGCCTGTAATGAAAAACTGTTTTTT	CASSKVVGACNEKLFF
TRBV10-3	-	-	TRBJ1-2	TGTGCCATCAGGGGACTCTATGGCTACACCTTC	CAIRGLYGYTF
TRBV11-2	-	few	TRBJ1-2	TGTGCCAGCAGCCCCAGGTCCTATGGCTACACCTTC	CASSPRSYGYTF
TRBV18	-	-	TRBJ2-3	TGTGCCAGCTCACCCTTACAGAGCACAGATACGCAGTATTTT	CASSPLQSTDTQYF
TRBV4-3	TRBD2	-	TRBJ2-3	TGCGCCAGCAGCCAAGATGTAGGGACTAGCGGGAGTTGGGATACGCAGTATTTT	CASSQDVGTSGSWDTQYF
TRBV5-8	TRBD2	-	TRBJ2-7	TGTGCCAGCCCGGGAGGCGAGCAGTACTTC	CASPGGEQYF
TRBV4-3	-	-	TRBJ2-7	TGCGCCAGCAGCCAAGGGACAGAAAACTCCTACGAGCAGTACTTC	CASSQGTENSYEQYF
TRBV20-1	-	-	TRBJ1-1	TGCAGTGCGGTAGCGGGCACTGAAGCTTTCTTT	CSAVAGTEAFF
TRBV6-5	-	-	TRBJ1-1	TGTGCCAGCAGTGCGGGGACGACTGAAGCTTTCTTT	CASSAGTTEAFF
TRBV7-9	TRBD2	-	TRBJ2-7	TGTGCCAGCAGCTTCGGACTAGCGGGATACGAGCAGTACTTC	CASSFGLAGYEQYF
TRBV5-1	-	few	TRBJ1-1	TGCGCCAGCAGCTTGGGCGGGAGGAACACTGAAGCTTTCTTT	CASSLGGRNTEAFF
TRBV30	-	-	TRBJ2-5	TGTGCCTGGGGACTGGCGAAGGAGACCCAGTACTTC	CAWGLAKETQYF
TRBV4-3	TRBD1	-	TRBJ1-5	TGCGCCAGCAGCCAAGACATCGGGACAGGGGGGTTTCAGCCCCAGCATTTT	CASSQDIGTGGFQPQHF
TRBV4-3	-	-	TRBJ2-7	TGCGCCAGCAGCTCCCGACTAGGGGTGGGCGAGCAGTACTTC	CASSSRLGVGEQYF
TRBV14	-	-	TRBJ2-7	TGTGCCAGCAGCAGCAAAGGGGTAGGGAAATACGAGCAGTACTTC	CASSSKGVGKYEQYF
TRBV4-2	-	few	TRBJ2-1	TGTGCCAGCAGCCAAGATCCGGGGGTCGGGGGTAATGAGCAGTTCTTC	CASSQDPGVGGNEQFF
TRBV7-2	TRBD2	-	TRBJ2-7	TGTGCCAGCAAGTGGAGCGGGGACCAAATTCTACCAACCTATGAGCAGTACTTC	CASKWSGDQILPTYEQYF
TRBV10-3	-	few	TRBJ1-1	TGTGCCATCAGTGAGTCGCAGGATGAAGCTTTCTTT	CAISESQDEAFF
TRBV7-2	-	-	TRBJ1-3	TGTGCCAGCAGCTTAGTGAGCTCTGGAAACACCATATATTTT	CASSLVSSGNTIYF
TRBV9	-	-	TRBJ1-4	TGTGCCAGCAGCGTAGCTGCAGGAGGGGTTGAAAAACTGTTTTTT	CASSVAAGGVEKLFF
TRBV5-1	TRBD2	-	TRBJ2-7	TGCGCCAGCAGCTCCACTAGCGGGTACAGCGAGCAGTACTTC	CASSSTSGYSEQYF